This T cell receptor beta chain was obtained from a study of cytomegalovirus exposure and HLA in healthy donors. Findings and limits, study-wide: A few CMV-associated chains were confirmed in vitro to be specific for CMV antigens. Cytomegalovirus association was listed for about 180 TCR beta chains.

Note on this clone: The antigen is unknown.

The CDR3 loop spans 17 amino acids. Germline V gives CDR1 MNHEY, CDR2 SMNVEV (reference sequence). The ends were cut back, 5 bases at V and 0 bases at J, with 19 bases in the middle. Profiling relied on immunoSEQ multiplex PCR, and the TCRdb table lists in-frame clones only, not all of them. Found here are 160,000 or so clones, about 89% of them singletons; the top ten hold 2% to 3%. The receptor comes from a man in his late teens or twenties in good health and CMV-seropositive. Sequences were obtained from PBMCs. V is TRBV27 and J is TRBJ1-1; D is possibly TRBD1 (5 bases). This CDR3 reads CASSLAPPGLLNTEAFF. The CDR3 region has the DNA TGTGCCAGCAGTCTTGCGCCGCCGGGACTCCTGAACACTGAAGCTTTCTTT.